This T cell receptor (beta chain) was profiled in a study of cytomegalovirus exposure and HLA in healthy donors. There are a few counts of this clone. The V end was cut by 0 bases, the J end by 3 bases, with 12 bases between. CDR3 size: 15 residues. CDR1 is SGHKS and CDR2 is YYEKEE in the germline V gene (reference sequence). PCR involved 60 Vbeta and 13 Jbeta primers. Sequenced by immunoSEQ multiplex PCR; TCRdb stores in-frame clones only, minus some. The sample has some 95,000 clones, more than 60% seen once. The TCR originated in a man between 45 and 60 years old in good health and CMV-seropositive. The sample comprised PBMCs. The chain is built from TRBV5-5 and TRBJ1-2; D remains ambiguous. The CDR3 bases are TGTGCCAGCAGCTTGGGAGCCGGGTCGGACTATGGCTACACCTTC. This gives the protein CASSLGAGSDYGYTF.